The 25 T cell receptor beta chains reported below all come from one sample, sequenced in a study of persistence of HIV-infected CD4 T cells. The stimulus was lysate of CMV-infected fibroblasts, roughly 9.2 ug/mL. CD40L-negative CD69-negative CD45RO-high memory CD4+ T cells were sorted as populations depleted of antigen-responding cells. Antigens for these TCRs are unknown. The immunoSEQ assay was version 4, run in survey mode. Clones were read by immunoSEQ multiplex PCR, and TCRdb kept only the in-frame ones, dropping some. The sample lists roughly 41,000 clones; 65% to 85% were seen once. The sample in question was CD4+ T cells sorted from PBMCs after approximately 19-hour stimulation, obtained from a patient who received antiretroviral therapy. The receptors come from an adult man with HIV who was CMV-seropositive.

This clone was recorded only once. The CDR3 nucleotides are TGTGCCAGCAGCTTAGTCACAGACGGAAACACCATATATTTT. Protein product: CASSLVTDGNTIYF. The chain carries TRBV7-8 and TRBJ1-3, with D hard to call. CDR1 SGHVS and CDR2 FQNEAQ come from the germline V gene. The V end lost 1 base, the J end lost 4 bases, and 8 bases lay between the germline ends. The CDR3 is 14 amino acids.

The chain couples TRBV10-2 to TRBJ1-1; D remains unclear. Germline CDR1 reads WSHSY; CDR2 reads SAAADI. This CDR3 has 13 residues. V was shortened by 6 bases and J by 2 bases, with 10 bases between the two germline ends. In DNA, the CDR3 is TGCGCCAGCAGGAGGGTGGAAAACACTGAAGCTTTCTTT. Its protein is CASRRVENTEAFF.

This clone has just a few counts. The V call is TRBV6-2 or TRBV6-3, the J call TRBJ1-1, with unresolved D. The CDR3 is 12 amino acids. Germline CDR1 and CDR2: MNHEY and SVGEGT. Trimming shortened V by 0 bases and J by 4 bases, and 3 bases separated the two germline ends. For the CDR3, the DNA is TGTGCCAGCAGTTACTCGAGCACTGAAGCTTTCTTT. Residues: CASSYSSTEAFF.

The rearrangement links TRBV19 to TRBJ1-1, with 7 bases that match TRBD1. The CDR3 is 15 amino acids. The V gene's germline CDR1 is LNHDA and CDR2 SQIVND (reference sequence). The ends lost 5 bases at V and 4 bases at J; junction bases unmatched: 10. The CDR3 nucleotides read TGTGCCAGTAGTTTCGGGGGACAGCCATTCACTGAAGCTTTCTTT. This translates into CASSFGGQPFTEAFF.

The chain links TRBV2 to TRBJ2-6, with D uncertain. This CDR3 spans 14 amino acids. V lost 5 bases to trimming and J lost 4 bases, with 9 bases between them. CDR1 is SNHLY and CDR2 is FYNNEI in the germline V gene. The CDR3 bases are TGTGCCAGCAGTCTCCAGACGGGGGCCAACGTCCTGACTTTC. It encodes CASSLQTGANVLTF.

This clone came up a few times. CDR3 loop: CASSRRGVTGGNTDTQYF. CDR3 DNA sequence: TGTGCCAGCAGCCGAAGGGGCGTGACAGGGGGCAACACAGATACGCAGTATTTT. The chain recombines TRBV6-6 with TRBJ2-3, with TRBD1 identical over 10 bases. J was trimmed by 2 bases and V by 6 bases; bases with no gene match: 14. This CDR3 is built from 18 residues. Germline assignment: CDR1 MNHNY and CDR2 SVGAGI (reference sequence).

The chain recombines TRBV14 with TRBJ1-2, with D perhaps TRBD1 (5 bases). The CDR3 sequence is 16 residues long. V was pared by 5 bases and J by 0 bases, with 16 bases between. Germline-derived CDR1 and CDR2 are SGHDN and FVKESK. CDR3 protein: CASSRGGSIANYGYTF. CDR3 DNA: TGTGCCAGCAGCAGGGGTGGTAGCATAGCTAACTATGGCTACACCTTC.

The chain is built from TRBV28 and TRBJ1-4, with D tentatively TRBD1 (5 bases). CDR1 MDHEN and CDR2 SYDVKM come from the germline V gene. The CDR3 totals 14 residues. The V and J ends lost 7 bases and 8 bases respectively, with 17 bases between them. In nucleotides, the CDR3 is TGTGCCAGCATTACGGCAGGGTCTCAAGAAAAACTGTTTTTT. Translated: CASITAGSQEKLFF.

The rearrangement links TRBV6-1 to TRBJ2-7, with D perhaps TRBD1 or TRBD2 (5 bases each). Trimming left V 2 bases short and J 0 bases short, with 8 bases between. The CDR3 runs to 14 residues. Per the germline V gene, CDR1 is MNHNS and CDR2 is SASEGT. Here the CDR3 DNA reads TGTGCCAGCAGTGAAAGGGACCCCTCCTACGAGCAGTACTTC. The encoded protein is CASSERDPSYEQYF.

The genes are TRBV19 and TRBJ1-5; possibly TRBD1 for D (6 bases). CDR1 and CDR2 from the germline V gene are LNHDA and SQIVND (reference sequence). Trimming stripped 6 bases from V and 4 bases from J, with 13 bases between. The CDR3 sequence is 14 residues long. For the CDR3, the DNA is TGTGCCAGTAGCCCCAGGGGAGGGAATCAGCCCCAGCATTTT. This encodes CASSPRGGNQPQHF.

The genes are TRBV30 and TRBJ2-7; weak D call: TRBD2 (5 bases). Germline assignment: CDR1 GTSNPN and CDR2 SVGIG (reference sequence). V was clipped by 8 bases and J by 5 bases, with 22 bases between them. The CDR3 totals 14 residues. CDR3 residues: CAGGRPGRANEQYF. In DNA form, the CDR3 reads TGTGCCGGAGGTAGGCCGGGAAGAGCCAACGAGCAGTACTTC.

V and J are TRBV7-8 and TRBJ2-1, with D hard to call. Germline CDR1 SGHVS, CDR2 FQNEAQ. This CDR3 region has 12 residues. Trimming left V 4 bases short and J 6 bases short, with 7 bases between. As DNA, the CDR3 is TGTGCCAGCAGCTCAAGAGGCAATGAGCAGTTCTTC. The encoded protein is CASSSRGNEQFF.

This clone came up once. The J gene is TRBJ1-2, the V gene TRBV3-1 (or the pseudogene TRBV3-2), with D possibly TRBD1 on 6 matching bases. V lost 3 bases to trimming and J lost 0 bases, with 14 bases between them. Germline V gene data show CDR1 as LGHDT and CDR2 as YNNKEL (reference sequence). CDR3 length: 16 amino acids. CDR3 amino acids: CASSHLMQGTNYGYTF. The CDR3 bases are TGTGCCAGCAGCCACCTGATGCAGGGGACTAACTATGGCTACACCTTC.

The chain links TRBV27 to TRBJ2-7, with unresolved D. Per germline, CDR1 MNHEY and CDR2 SMNVEV (reference sequence). The CDR3 loop spans 15 amino acids. Between the trimmed V and J ends, which lost 1 base and 0 bases, there was a span of 10 bases. The CDR3 DNA is TGTGCCAGCAGTTTATTTTTCGCCAGCTCCTACGAGCAGTACTTC. Translation gives CASSLFFASSYEQYF.

The count of this clone is one. The genes are TRBV3-1 (or the pseudogene TRBV3-2) and TRBJ1-1; a weak D match, TRBD1 (6 bases). Germline CDR1 LGHDT, CDR2 YNNKEL (reference sequence). The ends were cut back, 4 bases at V and 5 bases at J, with 14 bases in the middle. The CDR3 covers 14 residues. CDR3 sequence reads: CASSPLLGGTEAFF. In DNA, the CDR3 is TGTGCCAGCAGCCCCCTCTTAGGGGGGACTGAAGCTTTCTTT.

The V call is TRBV9, the J call TRBJ2-3; tentative D call: TRBD2 (5 bases). Per germline, CDR1 SGDLS and CDR2 YYNGEE. This CDR3 is built from 16 residues. The ends were cut back, 0 bases at V and 2 bases at J, with 13 bases in the middle. The CDR3 sequence: CASSVVKRLSTDTQYF. CDR3 coding DNA: TGTGCCAGCAGCGTAGTGAAGCGACTATCCACAGATACGCAGTATTTT.

On this clone itself: The sample holds other DNA sequences that translate to the same CDR3. The V gene is TRBV4-1, the J gene TRBJ1-3, with D maybe TRBD1 (5 bases). CDR3 length: 15 amino acids. Germline lookup yields CDR1 MGHRA and CDR2 YSYEKL. Trimming pared 1 base from V and 4 bases from J, leaving 11 bases between. The CDR3 DNA sequence: TGCGCCAGCAGCCAAGTCAAAGGGGCAGGAAACACCATATATTTT. Amino acid sequence: CASSQVKGAGNTIYF.

V usage is TRBV7-9 and J usage is TRBJ1-1, with D maybe TRBD1 (6 bases). Between the trimmed V and J ends, which lost 10 bases and 6 bases, there was a span of 24 bases. This CDR3 has 15 amino acids. Per the germline V gene, CDR1 is SEHNR and CDR2 is FQNEAQ (reference sequence). In nucleotides, the CDR3 is TGTGCCACGGGGGCAGGGCAATATCCAATGGCTGAAGCTTTCTTT. Translating it yields CATGAGQYPMAEAFF.

The CDR3 loop reads CASRERGEQYF. CDR3 DNA: TGTGCCAGCAGGGAACGGGGCGAGCAGTACTTC. The V and J genes are TRBV12-3 or TRBV12-4 and TRBJ2-7, with D perhaps matching TRBD2 (5 bases). The CDR3 has 11 residues. The V end lost 6 bases, the J end lost 6 bases, and 9 bases lay between the germline ends.

The rearrangement joins TRBV6-5 to TRBJ2-6; D remains ambiguous. V lost 2 bases and J 2 bases, leaving 10 bases between the germline ends. Germline V CDR1 and CDR2: MNHEY, SVGAGI. The CDR3 is 16 amino acids. CDR3 DNA: TGTGCCAGCAGTTACGCCACTGGGGCTGGGGCCAACGTCCTGACTTTC. Protein: CASSYATGAGANVLTF.

This clone has more than one count but fewer than ten. The rearrangement links TRBV29-1 to TRBJ2-2; no firm D call. This CDR3 spans 13 amino acids. From germline, CDR1 is SQVTM and CDR2 ANQGSEA. V was shortened by 8 bases and J by 4 bases, with 14 bases between the two germline ends. CDR3 DNA sequence: TGCAGCTTTGGGGTCCTGGGCACCGGGGAGCTGTTTTTT. Residues: CSFGVLGTGELFF.

This sequence joins TRBV6-5 and TRBJ1-1; a weak D match, TRBD1 (6 bases). V lost 7 bases and J 1 base, leaving 16 bases between the germline ends. The CDR3 totals 15 residues. Germline-derived CDR1 and CDR2 are MNHEY and SVGAGI. The CDR3 here is CASIPPGQPNTEAFF. CDR3 sequence (DNA): TGTGCCAGCATTCCTCCGGGACAACCGAACACTGAAGCTTTCTTT.

This chain connects TRBV7-7 to TRBJ2-1; TRBD1 matches 9 bases. With 6 bases clipped from V and 1 base from J, the junction kept 4 bases outside the gene matches. Germline V gene sequence: CDR1 SSHAT, CDR2 FNYEAQ (reference sequence). The CDR3 consists of 15 residues. This CDR3 is CASSSGTGSYNEQFF. The CDR3 region has the DNA TGTGCCAGCAGTTCCGGGACAGGGTCCTACAATGAGCAGTTCTTC.

This chain joins TRBV11-1 and TRBJ1-1; tentative D call: TRBD1 (6 bases). The CDR3 contains 14 residues. Germline loops: CDR1 SGHAT, CDR2 FQDESV (reference sequence). Trimming left V 5 bases short and J 7 bases short, with 17 bases between. The CDR3 DNA follows: TGTGCCAGCAGCCCTCAGGGACAAAGGAGTGAAGCTTTCTTT. It encodes CASSPQGQRSEAFF.

The chain carries TRBV29-1 and TRBJ1-2, with unresolved D. V lost 0 bases to trimming and J lost 0 bases, with 5 bases between them. Germline V lookup: CDR1 SQVTM, CDR2 ANQGSEA. There are 13 residues in the CDR3. This CDR3 is CSVEEVANYGYTF. CDR3 bases: TGCAGCGTTGAAGAAGTAGCTAACTATGGCTACACCTTC.